What follows is one T cell receptor beta chain and its context. Antigen: not known. The data derive from a study of Tregs in tolerant kidney transplant recipients. Study-wide results and limits: The small number of patients limits these findings pending further validation.

Germline CDR1 reads MNHEY; CDR2 reads SVGAGI. Trimming pared 3 bases from V and 1 base from J, leaving 6 bases between. The CDR3 has 13 amino acids. TCRdb keeps only in-frame clones here, not all; method: immunoSEQ multiplex PCR. The repertoire holds some 110,000 clones, with 92% as singletons. CD4+CD25+CD127- Tregs, CD4+CD25- non-Tregs, CD4 and CD8 cells were sorted. Sequencing was done on a sample of CD4+ T cells from blood. V is TRBV6-5 and J is TRBJ2-5; D is perhaps TRBD2 (5 bases). This TCR came from a human donor in good health. The CDR3 protein is CASSYGLQETQYF. As DNA, the CDR3 is TGTGCCAGCAGTTATGGACTCCAAGAGACCCAGTACTTC.